Below are 32 T cell receptor beta chains sequenced from a single sample in a study of STAT5B mutations in CD4+ large granular lymphocyte leukemia. Method: immunoSEQ multiplex PCR; TCRdb's copy keeps in-frame clones and lacks some. Of 30,000 to 40,000 clones listed, more than 60% are singletons. The specimen was CD4+ T cells from blood buffy coats. These receptors all stem from a human donor in good health.

This chain uses TRBV11-3 with TRBJ2-5, with TRBD1 matching 7 bases. Trimming removed 1 base from V and 2 bases from J; junction bases left unmatched: 1. This CDR3 is 14 amino acids long. The germline V gene has CDR1 SGHNT and CDR2 YENEEA. CDR3 sequence reads: CASSLGGQQETQYF. The CDR3, as DNA: TGTGCCAGCAGCTTAGGGGGACAGCAAGAGACCCAGTACTTC.

V usage is TRBV6-5 and J usage is TRBJ2-7; the match to TRBD1 covers 8 bases. Germline V gene data show CDR1 as MNHEY and CDR2 as SVGAGI. The length of the CDR3 is 13 residues. The ends lost 7 bases at V and 4 bases at J; junction bases unmatched: 6. Written as DNA, the CDR3 is TGTGCCAGCAAGGGGACAGGATTATACGAGCAGTACTTC. The encoded protein is CASKGTGLYEQYF.

The chain joins TRBV27 to TRBJ2-5, with 9 bases lining up with TRBD1. Germline CDR1 is MNHEY and CDR2 is SMNVEV (reference sequence). Trimming at V came to 6 bases and at J to 4 bases, leaving 6 bases not matched to a gene. The CDR3 consists of 14 residues. The DNA of the CDR3 is TGTGCCAGCAGGACAGGGGGATTCGGAGAGACCCAGTACTTC. It is translated as CASRTGGFGETQYF.

This clone was observed a single time. The chain is built from TRBV11-2 and TRBJ1-2, with 9 bases matching TRBD1. Germline assignment: CDR1 SGHAT and CDR2 FQNNGV. The CDR3 is 14 residues long. Germline trimming cut 1 base from V and 7 bases from J; bases unmatched to any gene: 4. The CDR3 loop reads CASSLGTGEVGYTF. In nucleotides, the CDR3 is TGTGCCAGCAGCTTAGGGACAGGGGAGGTTGGCTACACCTTC. Supplemented by reference TRBV11-2 and TRBJ1-2, the full variable domain reads EAGVAQSPRYKIIEKRQSVAFWCNPISGHATLYWYQQILGQGPKLLIQFQNNGVVDDSQLPKDRFSAERLKGVDSTLKIQPAKLEDSAVYLCASSLGTGEVGYTFGSGTRLTVV.

This chain links TRBV9 with TRBJ2-3; a possible D gene is TRBD2 (5 bases). The V gene lost 3 bases and the J gene lost 1 base, with 15 bases spanning the gap. CDR3 length: 16 amino acids. CDR1 and CDR2 (germline): SGDLS, YYNGEE. CDR3 nucleotides: TGTGCCAGCAGCGAAGCGGTAGTCGGGGGCACAGATACGCAGTATTTT. Amino acid sequence: CASSEAVVGGTDTQYF.

In this sample, this clone turned up a few times. V usage is TRBV5-1 and J usage is TRBJ1-1; TRBD1 aligns across 7 bases. The CDR3 is 14 amino acids. The V gene end was trimmed by 7 bases and the J gene end by 3 bases; junction bases not matched to a gene: 9. CDR1 is SGHRS, CDR2 YFSETQ, per germline. In nucleotides, the CDR3 is TGCGCCAGCGGATCGACAGGGAAGGACACTGAAGCTTTCTTT. Translated: CASGSTGKDTEAFF.

The rearrangement joins TRBV5-1 to TRBJ1-2; possibly TRBD1 for D (6 bases). Germline-derived CDR1 and CDR2 are SGHRS and YFSETQ. The V gene lost 4 bases and the J gene lost 0 bases, with 19 bases spanning the gap. CDR3 length: 17 residues. The CDR3 reads CASSLFQGEGANYGYTF. The CDR3 DNA follows: TGCGCCAGCAGCCTATTCCAGGGAGAGGGGGCTAACTATGGCTACACCTTC.

This clone was recorded a few times. J is TRBJ1-2 and V is TRBV5-4; 11 nucleotides match TRBD1. This CDR3 region has 14 residues. J gave up 6 bases and V 4 bases, and 5 bases lay outside the gene matches. Germline CDR1 is SGHNT and CDR2 is YYREEE (reference sequence). CDR3 loop: CASSDRTGGHGYTF. The CDR3 DNA is TGTGCCAGCAGCGACAGGACAGGGGGCCATGGCTACACCTTC.

The V call is TRBV20-1, the J call TRBJ2-2; D is perhaps TRBD1 (6 bases). In germline, CDR1 is DFQATT, CDR2 SNEGSKA (reference sequence). The CDR3 loop spans 11 amino acids. Between the trimmed V and J ends, which lost 6 bases and 6 bases, there was a span of 8 bases. CDR3 residues: CSATGSGELFF. The CDR3 DNA sequence: TGCAGTGCAACAGGGTCCGGGGAGCTGTTTTTT.

The rearrangement links TRBV19 to TRBJ2-1; D may be TRBD1 (6 bases). Germline CDR1 and CDR2: LNHDA and SQIVND (reference sequence). CDR3 size: 16 residues. Deletions cut 5 bases from V and 7 bases from J, with 21 bases between. In DNA, the CDR3 is TGTGCCAGTAGTTCTCCAGGGGTATGGCTCTTGAATGAGCAGTTCTTC. It codes for CASSSPGVWLLNEQFF.

The chain recombines TRBV7-2 with TRBJ1-1; D gene uncertain. Germline V gene sequence: CDR1 SGHTA, CDR2 FQGNSA. The CDR3 sequence is 13 residues long. Trimming stripped 4 bases from V and 0 bases from J, with 6 bases between. CDR3 in DNA: TGTGCCAGCAGCTCCTACTTGAACACTGAAGCTTTCTTT. The encoded protein is CASSSYLNTEAFF.

The rearrangement links TRBV29-1 to TRBJ1-5; D may be TRBD1 (5 bases). The CDR3 spans 12 residues. V was cut by 7 bases and J by 7 bases, with 14 bases left in between. Germline lookup yields CDR1 SQVTM and CDR2 ANQGSEA. CDR3: CSAREGGQPQHF. The CDR3 bases are TGCAGCGCCAGGGAGGGTGGACAGCCCCAGCATTTT.

This clone is a singleton in its sample. The V gene is TRBV5-5, the J gene TRBJ2-7, with TRBD1 identical over 10 bases. V was clipped by 4 bases and J by 7 bases; unmatched bases: 11. The CDR3 runs 15 residues. The germline CDR1 and CDR2 sequences are SGHKS and YYEKEE (reference sequence). The DNA of the CDR3 is TGTGCCAGCAGCCCCCCGGGACAGGGGTTTCGGGAGCAGTACTTC. Protein: CASSPPGQGFREQYF.

The CDR3 spells CASSVDGSGEQFF. Here the CDR3 DNA reads TGTGCCAGCAGCGTAGATGGGAGCGGTGAGCAGTTCTTC. J is TRBJ2-1 and V is TRBV9; the D gene is possibly TRBD2 (5 bases). V was pared by 0 bases and J by 9 bases, with 10 bases between. The length of the CDR3 is 13 residues. From germline, CDR1 is SGDLS and CDR2 YYNGEE.

This clone occurred once. The rearrangement uses TRBV11-3 and TRBJ1-2, with D maybe TRBD1 (6 bases). The germline gives CDR1 SGHNT, CDR2 YENEEA. The CDR3 runs to 15 residues. V was trimmed by 8 bases and J by 2 bases, leaving 18 bases between them. The CDR3 region is CASPPKGGTNYGYTF. The CDR3 DNA sequence: TGTGCCAGCCCACCGAAAGGGGGAACGAACTATGGCTACACCTTC.

In its sample, this clone was seen a few times. The rearrangement joins TRBV30 to TRBJ1-2, with D maybe TRBD1 (6 bases). This CDR3 is built from 12 residues. Trimming removed 8 bases from V and 7 bases from J, with 17 bases in between. Germline-derived CDR1 and CDR2 are GTSNPN and SVGIG (reference sequence). The CDR3 sequence: CATSGGQSGYTF. Here the CDR3 DNA reads TGTGCCACATCCGGGGGGCAAAGTGGCTACACCTTC.

The chain's CDR3 is CASSYGAGGPDEQYF. Written as DNA, the CDR3 is TGTGCCAGCAGTTACGGAGCGGGAGGGCCCGACGAGCAGTACTTC. J is TRBJ2-7 and V is TRBV6-5; 10 bases agree with TRBD2. V lost 2 bases and J lost 5; bases outside the gene matches: 6. The CDR3 is 15 residues long. Germline CDR1 is MNHEY and CDR2 is SVGAGI.

The chain recombines TRBV7-8 with TRBJ2-7; D is possibly TRBD1 (6 bases). Germline assignment: CDR1 SGHVS and CDR2 FQNEAQ. CDR3 length equals 15 residues. Trimming pared 5 bases from V and 4 bases from J, leaving 18 bases between. The CDR3 spells CASSLGGQSSYEQYF. CDR3 in DNA: TGTGCCAGCAGCCTAGGAGGACAGTCGTCTTACGAGCAGTACTTC.

The CDR3 DNA is TGTGCCAGCAGTTGCGAGAGCCTAAATGTCTGCGAGCAGTACTTC. Translating it yields CASSCESLNVCEQYF. The chain has TRBV5-4 and TRBJ2-7, with D unclear. Per the germline V gene, CDR1 is SGHNT and CDR2 is YYREEE (reference sequence). The CDR3 length is 15 residues. The V and J ends lost 5 bases and 6 bases respectively, with 21 bases between them.

This clone has a handful of counts. The rearrangement joins TRBV27 to TRBJ2-7; 8 nucleotides align to TRBD1. CDR1 is MNHEY, CDR2 SMNVEV, per germline (reference sequence). J was trimmed by 4 bases and V by 3 bases; bases with no gene match: 14. The CDR3 length is 17 residues. For the CDR3, the DNA is TGTGCCAGCAGTTTTGGGGCTGTTGGGACAGGATTATACGAGCAGTACTTC. This codes for CASSFGAVGTGLYEQYF.

V is TRBV30 and J is TRBJ2-1; possibly TRBD1 for D (6 bases). This CDR3 is built from 12 residues. Trimming cost V 7 bases and J 9 bases, with 16 bases left between them. Germline V gene sequence: CDR1 GTSNPN, CDR2 SVGIG (reference sequence). The CDR3 DNA is TGTGCCTCCTTCGGACGAGGGGGTGAGCAGTTCTTC. The encoded protein is CASFGRGGEQFF.

The chain joins TRBV19 to TRBJ2-1, with 8 positions matching TRBD2. V dropped 6 bases and J dropped 5; count of bases not matched to a gene: 9. This CDR3 has 15 amino acids. Germline V gene lookup returns CDR1 LNHDA and CDR2 SQIVND (reference sequence). CDR3 residues: CASRLSGSGDNEQFF. In DNA, the CDR3 is TGTGCCAGTAGACTCAGCGGGAGTGGAGACAATGAGCAGTTCTTC.

This rearrangement joins TRBV18 to TRBJ2-1, with D possibly being TRBD1 (5 bases). V lost 1 base, J lost 5 bases, and 9 bases lay in between. Germline assignment: CDR1 KGHSH and CDR2 LQKENI. This CDR3 has 14 amino acids. CDR3 residues: CASSPQGSNNEQFF. CDR3 sequence (DNA): TGTGCCAGCTCACCACAGGGGTCCAACAATGAGCAGTTCTTC.

J is TRBJ1-2 and V is TRBV27, with 7 nucleotides matching TRBD1. Germline V lookup: CDR1 MNHEY, CDR2 SMNVEV (reference sequence). J gave up 6 bases and V 4 bases, and 11 bases lay outside the gene matches. The CDR3 loop spans 15 amino acids. CDR3 region: CASSSQSRGRDGYTF. The CDR3 DNA reads as TGTGCCAGCAGTTCCCAATCCAGGGGGAGGGATGGCTACACCTTC.

About this clone itself: One end of the junction is discordant with germline, which a read error may explain. CDR3 amino acids: CAWSVGRASNQPRHF. CDR3 nucleotides: TGTGCCTGGAGTGTGGGCAGGGCGTCCAATCAGCCCCGGCATTTT. The chain couples TRBV30 to TRBJ1-5; the D gene is possibly TRBD1 (5 bases). The germline V gene has CDR1 GTSNPN and CDR2 SVGIG (reference sequence). This CDR3 region has 15 residues.

This sequence joins TRBV19 and TRBJ1-1, with a tentative D call TRBD1 (6 bases). Germline values: CDR1 LNHDA, CDR2 SQIVND (reference sequence). The CDR3 has 13 amino acids. The germline V and J ends were trimmed by 8 bases and 2 bases, with 12 bases remaining between them. For the CDR3, the DNA is TGTGCCAGTTATGGACAGTTCAACACTGAAGCTTTCTTT. Translating it yields CASYGQFNTEAFF.

This rearrangement joins TRBV4-1 to TRBJ2-4; D is undetermined. The CDR3 covers 16 residues. Germline V gene data show CDR1 as MGHRA and CDR2 as YSYEKL. Between the trimmed V and J ends, which lost 1 base and 7 bases, there was a span of 17 bases. Here the CDR3 DNA reads TGCGCCAGCAGCCAAGTTTTCTTGCGCGCCCGGAACATTCAGTACTTC. This gives the protein CASSQVFLRARNIQYF.

The chain employs TRBV4-1 and TRBJ2-5, with TRBD2 matching over 9 bases. The CDR3 extends over 15 amino acids. Germline values: CDR1 MGHRA, CDR2 YSYEKL. Trimming removed 2 bases from V and 7 bases from J; junction bases left unmatched: 8. The CDR3 nucleotides read TGCGCCAGCAGCCAAAGTAGTAGCGGGGGACCGACCCAGTACTTC. Protein: CASSQSSSGGPTQYF.

V and J are TRBV9 and TRBJ1-2, with 7 bases fitting TRBD1. Trimming removed 4 bases from V and 2 bases from J; junction bases left unmatched: 5. This CDR3 has 14 residues. Germline assignment: CDR1 SGDLS and CDR2 YYNGEE. CDR3: CASSSGGGNYGYTF. In DNA, the CDR3 is TGTGCCAGCAGCTCAGGGGGAGGCAACTATGGCTACACCTTC.

The J gene is TRBJ1-1, the V gene TRBV6-4; the D is unclear. Looked up from germline, CDR1 is MRHNA and CDR2 is SNTAGT. CDR3 length: 15 residues. With 0 bases removed from V and 6 bases from J, the gap between germline ends came to 14 bases. CDR3 nucleotide sequence: TGTGCCAGCAGTGACTCGAACGGGTTGGTCGCTGAAGCTTTCTTT. It specifies CASSDSNGLVAEAFF.

The chain combines TRBV30 with TRBJ2-7; D gene ambiguous. The V gene's germline CDR1 is GTSNPN and CDR2 SVGIG (reference sequence). This CDR3 region has 13 residues. V was pared by 1 base and J by 6 bases, with 13 bases between. The CDR3 sequence: CAWSATVSSEQYF. The CDR3 DNA follows: TGTGCCTGGAGTGCCACGGTAAGCAGCGAGCAGTACTTC.

The chain carries TRBV11-2 and TRBJ2-1; unclear D gene. With 2 bases removed from V and 0 bases from J, the gap between germline ends came to 8 bases. Germline-derived CDR1 and CDR2 are SGHAT and FQNNGV. The CDR3 contains 15 residues. In nucleotides, the CDR3 is TGTGCCAGCAGCTTAATTGCTTCCTCCTACAATGAGCAGTTCTTC. Its protein is CASSLIASSYNEQFF.